This T cell receptor (beta chain) is drawn from a study of post-analysis software for immune sequencing data. Study-level points and caveats: Among roughly 5 TRBV segments more frequent in patients than controls were TRBV5-6, TRBV5-1 and TRBV20-1.

The TCR beta cDNA libraries contained unique molecular identifiers. TCRdb analysed the PCR reads with MiXCR anew, one entry per CDR3 protein. The sample shows around 400,000 distinct CDR3 sequences, approximately 39% of them seen only once. The CDR3 is 12 amino acids. Turning to this clonotype: As yet, its antigen is unknown.

This clonotype was sampled from a girl aged 2 to 9 with multiple sclerosis. The V call is TRBV12-3 or TRBV12-4, the J call TRBJ2-5, with D unresolved. The J call is doubtful: the DNA matches TRBJ2-7 better. The sample comprised blood. This CDR3 is CASMSQTYEQYF. The CDR3 DNA reads TGTGCCAGCATGTCACAGACTTACGAGCAGTACTTC.